The T cell receptor (beta chain) described here comes from a study of T cell repertoires in ileal Crohn's disease. Overall study: Surgery for a complication: stricturing in 61%, penetrating in about 40%. Thiopurines (about 10) or anti-TNF agents (approximately 19) were given postoperatively to about half. The study's findings and limits: Mucosal expansions were suggested to be mainly CD8 T cells. The median delay to postoperative endoscopy was about 6.9 months.

Germline V gene sequence: CDR1 SEHNR, CDR2 FQNEAQ (reference sequence). CDR3 length: 16 residues. Deletions cut 1 base from V and 5 bases from J, with 17 bases between. A word on this clone: What it binds is not known.

The time point here: neoterminal ileum biopsy at postoperative endoscopy, about 6 months after surgery. Clones were sequenced by immunoSEQ multiplex PCR, and TCRdb holds only the in-frame ones, with some missing. Here the sample spans about 10,000 clones, around 82% being singletons. The V and J genes are TRBV7-9 and TRBJ2-5; D uncertain. Sequenced input: ileal tissue. The receptor's source is an adult with Crohn's disease. CDR3 in DNA: TGTGCCAGCAGCTTAGGTACCAGGCCCTCGTGGGAGACCCAGTACTTC. Its protein is CASSLGTRPSWETQYF.